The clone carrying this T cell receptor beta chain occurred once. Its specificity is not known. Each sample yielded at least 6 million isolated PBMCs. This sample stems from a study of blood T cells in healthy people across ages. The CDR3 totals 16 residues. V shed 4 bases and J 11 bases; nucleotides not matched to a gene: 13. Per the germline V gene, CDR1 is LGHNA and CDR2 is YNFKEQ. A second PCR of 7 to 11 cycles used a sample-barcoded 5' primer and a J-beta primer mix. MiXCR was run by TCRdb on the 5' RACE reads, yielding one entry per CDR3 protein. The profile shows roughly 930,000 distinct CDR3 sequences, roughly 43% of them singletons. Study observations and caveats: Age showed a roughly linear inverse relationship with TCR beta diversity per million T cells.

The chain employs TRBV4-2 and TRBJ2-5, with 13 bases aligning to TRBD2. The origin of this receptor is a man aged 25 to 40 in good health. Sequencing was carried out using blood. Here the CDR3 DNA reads TGTGCCAGCAGCCGGGGACTAGCGGGGTCCTCCTACAAGCAGTACTTC. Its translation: CASSRGLAGSSYKQYF.